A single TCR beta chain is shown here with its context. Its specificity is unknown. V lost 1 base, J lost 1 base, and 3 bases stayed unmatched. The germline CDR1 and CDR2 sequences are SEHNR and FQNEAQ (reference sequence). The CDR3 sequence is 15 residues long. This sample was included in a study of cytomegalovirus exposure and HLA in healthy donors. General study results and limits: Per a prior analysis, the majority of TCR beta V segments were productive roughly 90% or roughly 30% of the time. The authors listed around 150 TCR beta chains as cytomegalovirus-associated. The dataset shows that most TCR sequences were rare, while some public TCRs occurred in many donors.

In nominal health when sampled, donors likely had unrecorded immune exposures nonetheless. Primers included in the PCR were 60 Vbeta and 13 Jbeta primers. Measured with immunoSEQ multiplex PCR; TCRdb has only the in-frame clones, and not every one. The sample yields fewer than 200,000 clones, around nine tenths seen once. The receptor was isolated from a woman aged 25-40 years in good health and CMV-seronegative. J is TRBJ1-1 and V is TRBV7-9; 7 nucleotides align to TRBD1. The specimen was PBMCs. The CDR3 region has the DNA TGTGCCAGCAGCTTAGTGGGACAGCCGAACACTGAAGCTTTCTTT. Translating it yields CASSLVGQPNTEAFF.